Below, one T cell receptor (beta chain) is given with its context. J gave up 0 bases and V 5 bases, and 4 bases lay outside the gene matches. Germline V gene sequence: CDR1 MNHEY, CDR2 SMNVEV (reference sequence). The CDR3 has 16 residues. The data are from a study of technical replicates of blood from four donors. Only in-frame clones appear in the TCRdb table, and some are missing; sequencing was by immunoSEQ multiplex PCR. The data contain some 14,000 clones, 80% to 85% of them singletons. The source of this sequence is a human donor in good health. The source material was PBMCs. J is TRBJ2-6 and V is TRBV27; 7 bases agree with TRBD1. CDR3 sequence: CASSRDSGSGANVLTF. CDR3 sequence (DNA): TGTGCCAGCAGTCGGGACAGTGGCTCTGGGGCCAACGTCCTGACTTTC.